What follows is one T cell receptor beta chain and its context. The antigen remains undetermined. This sample stems from a study of cytomegalovirus exposure and HLA in healthy donors. Study-wide background: The Caucasian-associated ancestry cluster contained about four fifths of the roughly 390 genotyped donors.

Study findings and constraints: Among donors in an Asian-associated ancestry cluster, a later analysis reportedly found fewer N-insertions than the roughly 670-donor mean. Further analysis was carried out later, and it showed several of the most significant clusters appearing linked to common viral pathogens. Cytomegalovirus status was reportedly diagnosed by the classifier with high specificity and sensitivity.

Trimming left V 6 bases short and J 6 bases short, with 15 bases between. From germline, CDR1 is SGHAT and CDR2 FQNNGV. CDR3 length: 14 amino acids. Both 60 Vbeta primers and 13 Jbeta primers went into the PCR. This table comes from immunoSEQ multiplex PCR, and its TCRdb copy is limited to in-frame clones, with some not included. The table has 90,000 or so clones, about four fifths seen once; the top ten hold 3.4%. The sequenced material came from PBMCs. This sequence was found in a man aged 30 to 39 in good health and CMV-seropositive. The V and J genes are TRBV11-2 and TRBJ2-1, with D maybe TRBD2 (5 bases). CDR3 loop: CASSLRGGGNEQFF. CDR3 sequence (DNA): TGTGCCAGCAGTCTTCGCGGAGGAGGCAATGAGCAGTTCTTC. Together with reference TRBV11-2 and TRBJ2-1, the CDR3 gives the full variable domain: EAGVAQSPRYKIIEKRQSVAFWCNPISGHATLYWYQQILGQGPKLLIQFQNNGVVDDSQLPKDRFSAERLKGVDSTLKIQPAKLEDSAVYLCASSLRGGGNEQFFGPGTRLTVL.